The 25 T cell receptor beta chains reported below all come from one sample, sequenced in a study of blood T cell repertoires in COVID-19. TCRdb keeps only in-frame clones here, not all; method: immunoSEQ multiplex PCR. This sample has more than 350,000 clones, with about 89% found just once. Input material: peripheral blood. The receptors derive from a woman aged 25 to 39 with COVID-19, enrolled during active disease.

V gene TRBV4-3 combines with J gene TRBJ2-6; TRBD1 is a possible D gene (7 bases). CDR3 length: 18 residues. The V gene's germline CDR1 is LGHNA and CDR2 YSLEER. The V gene lost 0 bases and the J gene lost 0 bases, with 12 bases spanning the gap. The CDR3 nucleotides are TGCGCCAGCAGCCAAGATTCCAGGGGGGCCTCTGGGGCCAACGTCCTGACTTTC. It codes for CASSQDSRGASGANVLTF.

The chain uses TRBV5-1 and TRBJ2-2, with 8 positions matching TRBD1. CDR1 and CDR2 from the germline V gene are SGHRS and YFSETQ. The CDR3 is 15 amino acids. The junction had 5 bases not matched to a gene; V was cut back by 0 bases and J by 7 bases. The DNA of the CDR3 is TGCGCCAGCAGCTTGGAGCAGGGGGCTAACGGGGAGCTGTTTTTT. It codes for CASSLEQGANGELFF. Combining the CDR3 with reference TRBV5-1 and TRBJ2-2 gives the whole variable domain KAGVTQTPRYLIKTRGQQVTLSCSPISGHRSVSWYQQTPGQGLQFLFEYFSETQRNKGNFPGRFSGRQFSNSRSEMNVSTLELGDSALYLCASSLEQGANGELFFGEGSRLTVL.

J is TRBJ2-2 and V is TRBV5-1, with D tentatively TRBD1 (5 bases). V shed 6 bases and J shed 6 bases, with 12 bases lying between them. Germline-derived CDR1 and CDR2 are SGHRS and YFSETQ. The CDR3 has 13 amino acids. The CDR3 region is CASKDTSAGELFF. The CDR3 DNA sequence: TGCGCCAGCAAGGACACCAGTGCCGGGGAGCTGTTTTTT.

The chain uses TRBV25-1 and TRBJ2-5, with 9 bases matching TRBD1. CDR3 length: 16 amino acids. The germline V gene encodes CDR1 MGHDK and CDR2 SYGVNS. The J segment lost 3 bases and the V segment lost 6 bases, leaving 11 bases of the junction unmatched. The CDR3 sequence is CASRFIAGTGKETQYF. The CDR3 DNA follows: TGTGCCAGCAGATTTATCGCCGGGACAGGGAAAGAGACCCAGTACTTC.

This clone was recorded only once. The chain carries TRBV27 and TRBJ1-2, with no clear D. CDR1 and CDR2 (germline): MNHEY, SMNVEV (reference sequence). V lost 0 bases and J 0 bases, leaving 11 bases between the germline ends. CDR3 length equals 16 residues. DNA of the CDR3: TGTGCCAGCAGTTTATCGAAGGCAGGAACTAACTATGGCTACACCTTC. It translates to CASSLSKAGTNYGYTF.

The rearrangement uses TRBV5-4 and TRBJ2-5, with a tentative D call TRBD2 (5 bases). V was pared by 3 bases and J by 0 bases, with 18 bases between. The CDR3 has 17 residues. Germline V gene data show CDR1 as SGHNT and CDR2 as YYREEE (reference sequence). CDR3 DNA sequence: TGTGCCAGCAGCTGGAGGCCAAGCGTTCCGTACCAAGAGACCCAGTACTTC. Protein: CASSWRPSVPYQETQYF.

The genes are TRBV6-5 and TRBJ2-7; the match to TRBD1 covers 7 bases. The CDR3 is 13 residues long. Trimming took 9 bases from V and 4 from J; bases not matched to a gene: 9. Germline CDR1 and CDR2: MNHEY and SVGAGI. The CDR3 bases are TGTGCCAGTGGACAGGCTGTATATTACGAGCAGTACTTC. Its protein is CASGQAVYYEQYF.

This sequence joins TRBV28 and TRBJ1-5, with D perhaps matching TRBD1 (6 bases). Germline V gene data show CDR1 as MDHEN and CDR2 as SYDVKM. This CDR3 has 14 amino acids. Trimming pared 5 bases from V and 7 bases from J, leaving 15 bases between. The CDR3 DNA reads as TGTGCCAGCAGTACCCACAGGGTCCGGCAGCCCCAGCATTTT. Its translation is CASSTHRVRQPQHF. Looking up the rest from reference TRBV28 and TRBJ1-5 gives the full variable domain: DVKVTQSSRYLVKRTGEKVFLECVQDMDHENMFWYRQDPGLGLRLIYFSYDVKMKEKGDIPEGYSVSREKKERFSLILESASTNQTSMYLCASSTHRVRQPQHFGDGTRLSIL.

V is TRBV6-5 and J is TRBJ2-1; D call uncertain. V shed 0 bases and J shed 7 bases, with 7 bases lying between them. Germline V CDR1 and CDR2: MNHEY, SVGAGI. The CDR3 contains 13 residues. The CDR3 loop is CASSYSSKNEQFF. Written as DNA, the CDR3 is TGTGCCAGCAGTTACTCGAGCAAAAATGAGCAGTTCTTC.

The chain recombines TRBV18 with TRBJ2-7; TRBD1 aligns across 9 bases. This CDR3 is 13 amino acids long. Germline loops: CDR1 KGHSH, CDR2 LQKENI. Losses at the gene ends were 7 bases for V and 6 bases for J; bases not matched to a gene: 7. DNA for the CDR3: TGTGCCAGCTTAAGGGACAGGGTTAGCGAGCAGTACTTC. It codes for CASLRDRVSEQYF.

This sequence joins TRBV20-1 and TRBJ2-7, with D possibly TRBD2 on 5 matching bases. The CDR3 is 11 residues long. Per germline, CDR1 DFQATT and CDR2 SNEGSKA (reference sequence). V was pared by 2 bases and J by 5 bases, with 7 bases between. The CDR3 bases are TGCAGTGCTAGATACGGGGACGAGCAGTACTTC. Its translation: CSARYGDEQYF.

The chain links TRBV24-1 to TRBJ1-4, with 8 bases aligning to TRBD1. The ends lost 4 bases at V and 8 bases at J; junction bases unmatched: 8. The CDR3 consists of 15 residues. The germline V gene has CDR1 KGHDR and CDR2 SFDVKD. CDR3 region: CATSDSRGPGEKLFF. In DNA form, the CDR3 reads TGTGCCACCAGTGACAGCAGGGGGCCGGGGGAAAAACTGTTTTTT.

This clone has a single count. The chain uses TRBV6-6 and TRBJ1-2; TRBD1 agrees at 7 bases. CDR1 is MNHNY and CDR2 is SVGAGI in the germline V gene (reference sequence). CDR3 length equals 13 residues. V lost 7 bases, J lost 5 bases, and 7 bases stayed unmatched. CDR3 loop: CASTRGLGYGYTF. The DNA of the CDR3 is TGTGCCAGCACTAGGGGGCTCGGTTATGGCTACACCTTC.

V and J are TRBV4-1 and TRBJ2-5, with 8 positions matching TRBD2. This CDR3 has 17 residues. V lost 0 bases to trimming and J lost 5 bases; unmatched junction nucleotides: 11. Germline CDR1 is MGHRA and CDR2 is YSYEKL. The CDR3 region is CASSQDQGAGEGETQYF. The DNA of the CDR3 is TGCGCCAGCAGCCAAGATCAGGGAGCGGGAGAAGGGGAGACCCAGTACTTC.

The chain carries TRBV11-2 and TRBJ1-1; D is ambiguous. This CDR3 has 14 residues. The ends were cut back, 5 bases at V and 1 base at J, with 11 bases in the middle. Germline lookup yields CDR1 SGHAT and CDR2 FQNNGV. Here the CDR3 DNA reads TGTGCCAGCAGCGCGGTACGGGAGAACACTGAAGCTTTCTTT. Translation: CASSAVRENTEAFF.

A few counts support this clone. The V gene is TRBV9, the J gene TRBJ2-2; 7 bases fit TRBD2. The germline V gene has CDR1 SGDLS and CDR2 YYNGEE. The V segment lost 7 bases and the J segment 5 bases; nucleotides outside the gene matches: 11. CDR3 length equals 15 residues. CDR3 bases: TGTGCCAGCCCCCTGGGGCGGGAGTTTACCGGGGAGCTGTTTTTT. It yields the protein CASPLGREFTGELFF.

In DNA, the CDR3 is TGTGCCAGCAGCCCAACAGGACGGGGGAGCTCCTACGAGCAGTACTTC. It specifies CASSPTGRGSSYEQYF. This chain links TRBV9 with TRBJ2-7, with a tentative D call TRBD2 (6 bases). Per the germline V gene, CDR1 is SGDLS and CDR2 is YYNGEE. V shed 4 bases and J shed 0 bases, with 17 bases lying between them. The CDR3 has 16 amino acids.

V is TRBV7-2 and J is TRBJ1-5; TRBD1 is a possible D gene (6 bases). Looked up from germline, CDR1 is SGHTA and CDR2 is FQGNSA. CDR3 length: 14 amino acids. Trimming took off 5 bases at V and 4 bases at J, with 12 bases between the two ends. The CDR3 DNA reads as TGTGCCAGCAGCCATGGGACACCAAATCAGCCCCAGCATTTT. Its translation is CASSHGTPNQPQHF.

This clone showed up just once. This chain joins TRBV2 and TRBJ2-5, with 9 bases that match TRBD1. V was pared by 5 bases and J by 5 bases, with 6 bases of the junction left unmatched. This CDR3 is built from 14 residues. In germline, CDR1 is SNHLY, CDR2 FYNNEI. The CDR3 coding sequence is TGTGCCAGCAGTCTACAGGGGGCGCGGGAGACCCAGTACTTC. It is translated as CASSLQGARETQYF.

A word on this clone: The sample carries other DNA sequences with the same CDR3. This sequence joins TRBV2 and TRBJ2-7; tentative D call: TRBD2 (5 bases). Germline lookup yields CDR1 SNHLY and CDR2 FYNNEI. Trimming removed 6 bases at V and 2 bases at J, with 8 bases between. This CDR3 has 12 residues. CDR3 residues: CASRAGAYEQYF. The CDR3 bases are TGTGCCAGCAGAGCCGGGGCCTACGAGCAGTACTTC.

This chain links TRBV7-9 with TRBJ2-7; 10 bases fit TRBD2. The J segment lost 2 bases and the V segment lost 10 bases, leaving 14 bases of the junction unmatched. Germline values: CDR1 SEHNR, CDR2 FQNEAQ (reference sequence). The CDR3 is 16 amino acids. In DNA form, the CDR3 reads TGTGCCACCGCGACAGGGGAACTAGCGGGGACCTACGAGCAGTACTTC. Protein product: CATATGELAGTYEQYF.

This chain joins TRBV7-9 and TRBJ1-4; 8 bases map to TRBD1. Trimming at V came to 5 bases and at J to 3 bases, leaving 14 bases not matched to a gene. CDR1 is SEHNR, CDR2 FQNEAQ, per germline (reference sequence). The CDR3 runs to 18 residues. CDR3 in amino acids: CASSPLRTGSPANEKLFF. Here the CDR3 DNA reads TGTGCCAGCAGCCCCCTCAGGACAGGGTCCCCGGCTAATGAAAAACTGTTTTTT.

The gene calls are TRBV4-1 and TRBJ2-5; D perhaps matches TRBD2 (5 bases). The ends were cut back, 0 bases at V and 5 bases at J, with 7 bases in the middle. CDR1 MGHRA and CDR2 YSYEKL come from the germline V gene. This CDR3 has 13 residues. This CDR3 reads CASSQDRGETQYF. CDR3 in DNA: TGCGCCAGCAGCCAAGATCGCGGGGAGACCCAGTACTTC.

This chain links TRBV19 with TRBJ2-1; 14 bases fit TRBD2. With 10 bases clipped from V and 3 bases from J, the junction kept 20 bases outside the gene matches. The CDR3 contains 20 residues. Germline values: CDR1 LNHDA, CDR2 SQIVND (reference sequence). CDR3: CATKTGTSGRPTSSYNEQFF. CDR3 DNA sequence: TGTGCCACTAAGACCGGGACTAGCGGGAGACCCACCAGCAGCTACAATGAGCAGTTCTTC.

This clone was seen just once. This rearrangement joins TRBV28 to TRBJ1-4; 10 nucleotides align to TRBD1. The germline V gene encodes CDR1 MDHEN and CDR2 SYDVKM. V dropped 5 bases and J dropped 7; count of bases not matched to a gene: 4. The CDR3 covers 14 residues. CDR3 nucleotide sequence: TGTGCCAGCAGTCCCGACAGGGGGCGTGAAAAACTGTTTTTT. Amino acid sequence: CASSPDRGREKLFF. The full variable domain, rest sourced from reference TRBV28 and TRBJ1-4, is DVKVTQSSRYLVKRTGEKVFLECVQDMDHENMFWYRQDPGLGLRLIYFSYDVKMKEKGDIPEGYSVSREKKERFSLILESASTNQTSMYLCASSPDRGREKLFFGSGTQLSVL.